Shown below are 7 T cell receptor beta chains from a single sample sequenced in a study of cytomegalovirus exposure and HLA in healthy donors. This PCR relied on a set of 60 Vbeta primers and 13 Jbeta primers. Data came from immunoSEQ multiplex PCR; TCRdb stores just in-frame clones and leaves some out. The profile shows 150,000 to 200,000 clones, roughly 60% of them singletons. Sequenced material: PBMCs. The source of these receptors is a man aged 35 to 55 in good health and CMV-seronegative.

The gene calls are TRBV14 and TRBJ2-7, with 15 bases fitting TRBD2. The CDR3 consists of 16 residues. J lost 0 bases, V lost 3 bases, and 0 bases had no gene match. Germline CDR1 reads SGHDN; CDR2 reads FVKESK. The CDR3 DNA sequence: TGTGCCAGCAGCCAGGGACTAGCGGGAGGCTCCTACGAGCAGTACTTC. This translates into CASSQGLAGGSYEQYF.

CDR3 in DNA: TGTGCCAGCAGCTTAAGTACGGGGGACACCATATATTTT. Protein sequence: CASSLSTGDTIYF. V is TRBV7-9 and J is TRBJ1-3; tentatively, D is TRBD1 (5 bases). This CDR3 is 13 amino acids long. Germline V gene lookup returns CDR1 SEHNR and CDR2 FQNEAQ (reference sequence). V was trimmed by 2 bases and J by 8 bases, leaving 10 bases between them.

The chain combines TRBV6-1 with TRBJ2-7, with D possibly TRBD2 on 5 matching bases. Germline V gene sequence: CDR1 MNHNS, CDR2 SASEGT. V lost 7 bases, J lost 4 bases, and 11 bases lay in between. The CDR3 has 12 amino acids. CDR3 residues: CASTGEKYEQYF. CDR3 nucleotides: TGTGCCAGCACCGGGGAAAAGTACGAGCAGTACTTC.

The rearrangement joins TRBV6-1 to TRBJ2-3; 10 bases align to TRBD2. Trimming at V came to 7 bases and at J to 2 bases, leaving 6 bases not matched to a gene. The CDR3 sequence is 15 residues long. CDR1 MNHNS and CDR2 SASEGT come from the germline V gene. CDR3 nucleotide sequence: TGTGCCAGCAACTCACTAGCGGGACACACAGATACGCAGTATTTT. As protein: CASNSLAGHTDTQYF.

This chain uses TRBV6-5 with TRBJ2-1, with 9 bases identical to TRBD2. With V trimmed by 5 bases and J by 5 bases, 1 base remained unmatched. Germline V gene lookup returns CDR1 MNHEY and CDR2 SVGAGI. The CDR3 sequence is 13 residues long. Written as DNA, the CDR3 is TGTGCCAGCAGTGCGGGGGGGCACAATGAGCAGTTCTTC. This gives the protein CASSAGGHNEQFF.

This clone was found a few times. This rearrangement joins TRBV5-6 to TRBJ2-3, with 8 bases fitting TRBD2. With V trimmed by 0 bases and J by 8 bases, 8 bases remained unmatched. The CDR3 extends over 15 amino acids. The germline gives CDR1 SGHDT, CDR2 YYEEEE. Written as DNA, the CDR3 is TGTGCCAGCAGCTTGGGTCCAGCGGGAGTAGGTACGCAGTATTTT. Its translation is CASSLGPAGVGTQYF. The full variable domain, with the rest looked up from reference TRBV5-6 and TRBJ2-3, is DAGVTQSPTHLIKTRGQQVTLRCSPKSGHDTVSWYQQALGQGPQFIFQYYEEEERQRGNFPDRFSGHQFPNYSSELNVNALLLGDSALYLCASSLGPAGVGTQYFGPGTRLTVL.

V usage is TRBV28 and J usage is TRBJ2-1; 8 positions match TRBD2. V lost 3 bases and J lost 4; bases outside the gene matches: 8. Germline CDR1 and CDR2: MDHEN and SYDVKM. CDR3 length: 16 residues. The CDR3 region is CASSFSKRGHYNEQFF. The CDR3 nucleotides read TGTGCCAGCAGTTTCTCGAAGCGGGGGCATTACAATGAGCAGTTCTTC. The complete variable domain, with remaining parts taken from reference TRBV28 and TRBJ2-1, reads DVKVTQSSRYLVKRTGEKVFLECVQDMDHENMFWYRQDPGLGLRLIYFSYDVKMKEKGDIPEGYSVSREKKERFSLILESASTNQTSMYLCASSFSKRGHYNEQFFGPGTRLTVL.